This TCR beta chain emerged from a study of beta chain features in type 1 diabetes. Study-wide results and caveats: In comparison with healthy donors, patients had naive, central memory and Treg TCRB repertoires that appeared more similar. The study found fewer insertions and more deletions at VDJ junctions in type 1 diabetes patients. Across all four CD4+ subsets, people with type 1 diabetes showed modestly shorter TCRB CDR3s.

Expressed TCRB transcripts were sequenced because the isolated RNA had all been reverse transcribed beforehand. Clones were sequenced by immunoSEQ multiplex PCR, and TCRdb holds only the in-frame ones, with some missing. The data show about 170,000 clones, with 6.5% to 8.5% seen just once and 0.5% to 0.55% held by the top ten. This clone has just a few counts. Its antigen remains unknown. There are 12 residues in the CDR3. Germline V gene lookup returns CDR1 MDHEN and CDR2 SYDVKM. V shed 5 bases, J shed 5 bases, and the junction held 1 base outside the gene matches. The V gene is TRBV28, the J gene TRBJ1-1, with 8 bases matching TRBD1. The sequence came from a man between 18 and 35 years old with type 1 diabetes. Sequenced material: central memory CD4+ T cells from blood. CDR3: CASSTGGTEAFF. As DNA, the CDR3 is TGTGCCAGCAGTACAGGGGGAACTGAAGCTTTCTTT. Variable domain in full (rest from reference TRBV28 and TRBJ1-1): DVKVTQSSRYLVKRTGEKVFLECVQDMDHENMFWYRQDPGLGLRLIYFSYDVKMKEKGDIPEGYSVSREKKERFSLILESASTNQTSMYLCASSTGGTEAFFGQGTRLTVV.